What follows are 14 T cell receptor beta chains derived from one specimen sequenced in a study of T-cell memory formation after mild COVID-19. MiXCR, run by TCRdb on the 5' RACE reads, gives a single entry per CDR3 protein. The sample lists 550,000 to 600,000 distinct CDR3 sequences; about 20% were seen once. The material sequenced was PBMCs or a T cell subset sorted from them (not recorded which). Receptor source: an adult woman who had mild COVID-19 (a few samples of this study predate the infection). Cell type and time point are not known.

With respect to this clonotype: An end of the junction differs from the germline gene, which may be a read error. The chain couples TRBV6-5 to TRBJ2-7, with 7 nucleotides matching TRBD2. CDR3 length: 16 residues. In germline, CDR1 is MNHEY, CDR2 SVGAGI. CDR3 loop: CARSSSSGVISYEQYF. For the CDR3, the DNA is TGTGCCAGAAGTTCCTCGAGCGGGGTGATATCCTACGAGCAGTACTTC.

This clonotype came up a few times. The chain recombines TRBV11-2 with TRBJ2-5; D is perhaps TRBD2 (6 bases). Trimming cost V 5 bases and J 2 bases, with 15 bases left between them. CDR1 and CDR2 (germline): SGHAT, FQNNGV. The CDR3 is 15 residues long. The CDR3: CASSPIRDSQETQYF. The CDR3, as DNA: TGTGCCAGCAGCCCAATCCGGGACTCACAAGAGACCCAGTACTTC.

V gene TRBV20-1 combines with J gene TRBJ2-7; tentative D call: TRBD2 (6 bases). From germline, CDR1 is DFQATT and CDR2 SNEGSKA (reference sequence). Trimming took off 6 bases at V and 1 base at J, with 19 bases between the two ends. CDR3 size: 15 residues. CDR3 sequence: CSARPPQRASYEQYF. As DNA, the CDR3 is TGCAGTGCGAGGCCCCCCCAGCGGGCATCCTACGAGCAGTACTTC.

The chain has TRBV6-2 or TRBV6-3 and TRBJ2-3; 9 bases agree with TRBD2. CDR1 is MNHEY, CDR2 SVGEGT, per germline. There are 15 residues in the CDR3. V was clipped by 5 bases and J by 2 bases; unmatched bases: 5. The CDR3, as DNA: TGTGCCAGCAGTAGACTAGCGGCAGTCACAGATACGCAGTATTTT. This translates into CASSRLAAVTDTQYF.

The chain uses TRBV10-3 and TRBJ1-2, with 7 bases aligning to TRBD1. With 2 bases clipped from V and 4 bases from J, the junction kept 7 bases outside the gene matches. In germline, CDR1 is ENHRY, CDR2 SYGVKD. The CDR3 spans 15 residues. For the CDR3, the DNA is TGTGCCATCAGTGAGGGTCGGGACAGAAGCTATGGCTACACCTTC. Translating it yields CAISEGRDRSYGYTF.

V usage is TRBV29-1 and J usage is TRBJ2-1; no reliable D call. CDR1 is SQVTM, CDR2 ANQGSEA, per germline. V was shortened by 6 bases and J by 1 base, with 10 bases between the two germline ends. This CDR3 has 13 residues. CDR3 sequence: CSVDHSSYNEQFF. The CDR3, as DNA: TGCAGCGTGGACCACAGTTCCTACAATGAGCAGTTCTTC.

This clonotype was seen only a few times. This sequence joins TRBV6-5 and TRBJ2-5; the match to TRBD2 covers 8 bases. The CDR3 sequence is 14 residues long. V lost 5 bases, J lost 3 bases, and 5 bases stayed unmatched. CDR1 is MNHEY and CDR2 is SVGAGI in the germline V gene. CDR3: CASSTTGGEETQYF. The DNA for the CDR3 is TGTGCCAGCAGTACCACGGGGGGGGAAGAGACCCAGTACTTC.

The chain links TRBV7-9 to TRBJ1-3; D ambiguous. Looked up from germline, CDR1 is SEHNR and CDR2 is FQNEAQ (reference sequence). V lost 2 bases to trimming and J lost 2 bases, with 13 bases between them. CDR3 length equals 16 residues. CDR3 in amino acids: CASSLSTGITGNTIYF. The DNA of the CDR3 is TGTGCCAGCAGCTTATCTACGGGGATCACTGGAAACACCATATATTTT.

This clonotype appeared a few times. This chain uses TRBV6-6 with TRBJ2-6; no clear D. V dropped 6 bases and J dropped 0 bases, with 21 bases sitting between them. This CDR3 has 19 residues. From germline, CDR1 is MNHNY and CDR2 SVGAGI (reference sequence). For the CDR3, the DNA is TGTGCCAGCAGAACTCCTTGGACCGAGTCAAGCTCTGGGGCCAACGTCCTGACTTTC. Protein: CASRTPWTESSSGANVLTF.

This clonotype was seen a handful of times. The rearrangement joins TRBV6-5 to TRBJ2-3; TRBD2 is a possible D gene (5 bases). This CDR3 contains 14 residues. Germline V CDR1 and CDR2: MNHEY, SVGAGI. V was pared by 7 bases and J by 2 bases, with 13 bases between. CDR3: CASTPSGLTDTQYF. The CDR3 nucleotides read TGTGCCAGCACCCCGAGCGGACTCACAGATACGCAGTATTTT.

The chain has TRBV4-1 and TRBJ1-1; possibly TRBD1 for D (6 bases). Germline lookup yields CDR1 MGHRA and CDR2 YSYEKL. V lost 3 bases to trimming and J lost 8 bases, with 22 bases between them. This CDR3 has 16 amino acids. CDR3 DNA sequence: TGCGCCAGCAGCCACCTGATTGCACAGGGTAGCGGGGAAGCTTTCTTT. Translation: CASSHLIAQGSGEAFF.

The chain joins TRBV5-1 to TRBJ1-1; 7 nucleotides line up with TRBD1. The length of the CDR3 is 15 residues. From germline, CDR1 is SGHRS and CDR2 YFSETQ. V shed 4 bases and J 0 bases; nucleotides not matched to a gene: 6. CDR3 sequence: CASSMQGVMNTEAFF. CDR3 DNA sequence: TGCGCCAGCAGCATGCAGGGGGTCATGAACACTGAAGCTTTCTTT. Looking up the rest from reference TRBV5-1 and TRBJ1-1 gives the full variable domain: KAGVTQTPRYLIKTRGQQVTLSCSPISGHRSVSWYQQTPGQGLQFLFEYFSETQRNKGNFPGRFSGRQFSNSRSEMNVSTLELGDSALYLCASSMQGVMNTEAFFGQGTRLTVV.

This clonotype was counted between two and nine times. V gene TRBV9 combines with J gene TRBJ1-5, with D perhaps matching TRBD1 (6 bases). V was shortened by 2 bases and J by 3 bases, with 9 bases between the two germline ends. Germline-derived CDR1 and CDR2 are SGDLS and YYNGEE. This CDR3 is built from 14 residues. The CDR3 reads CASSVGGTNQPQHF. Written as DNA, the CDR3 is TGTGCCAGCAGCGTGGGGGGCACCAATCAGCCCCAGCATTTT.

The rearrangement joins TRBV4-1 to TRBJ1-5; the D is unclear. Looked up from germline, CDR1 is MGHRA and CDR2 is YSYEKL. The CDR3 has 15 amino acids. Between the trimmed V and J ends, which lost 1 base and 5 bases, there was a span of 12 bases. CDR3 nucleotides: TGCGCCAGCAGCCAAGGGGCCTGGGGATATCAGCCCCAGCATTTT. It is translated as CASSQGAWGYQPQHF.